The rows below give T cell receptor beta chains drawn from one sample of a study of beta chain features in type 1 diabetes. Profiled with immunoSEQ multiplex PCR; TCRdb holds only in-frame clones, not every one. The table records under 250,000 clones, about 25% of them present only once. Material for sequencing was central memory CD4+ T cells from blood. All receptors derive from a man under 40 in good health. Both conserved end residues are part of each CDR3. The D gene is left open where the match is weak. Clone size is given for some rows only: seen once, a few or many times, or a class if the clone is expanded.

cdr3_nt cdr3_aa v_call d_call j_call cdr3_length clone_size
TGCAGCTTCGACAGGGGATCGAAGACCCAGTACTTC CSFDRGSKTQYF TRBV29-1 TRBD1 TRBJ2-5 12 .
TGCGCCAGCAGCCAAGATTGGTCTAGCGGGGGCACAGATACGCAGTATTTT CASSQDWSSGGTDTQYF TRBV4-3 TRBD2 TRBJ2-3 17 .
TGCGCCAGCAGCCAAGGGACAGGGGCCTATGGCTACACCTTC CASSQGTGAYGYTF TRBV5-1 TRBD1 TRBJ1-2 14 .
TGTGCCAGCAGTTCCAAGGGGGCTGGTGTATACAATGAGCAGTTCTTC CASSSKGAGVYNEQFF TRBV11-2 TRBD1 TRBJ2-1 16 .
TGTGCCATCACTCGCGGAGATACCTACAATGAGCAGTTCTTC CAITRGDTYNEQFF TRBV15 . TRBJ2-1 14 .
TGTGCCAGCAGTCGGGACATCCAAGAGACCCAGTACTTC CASSRDIQETQYF TRBV2 . TRBJ2-5 13 few
TGTGCCAGCAGCCTCCGCGGGGGGAGCTCCTACGAGCAGTACTTC CASSLRGGSSYEQYF TRBV7-2 TRBD2 TRBJ2-7 15 few
TGTGCCATCCAGGTTACGGGGTCAGATACGCAGTATTTT CAIQVTGSDTQYF TRBV10-3 . TRBJ2-3 13 .
TGTGCCTGGAGCGGGGCGGCGGGGCCCTACAATGAGCAGTTCTTC CAWSGAAGPYNEQFF TRBV30 . TRBJ2-1 15 many
TGTGCCAGCAGCGTAGAAGTCGACAGCTCCGGAGGATATGGCTACACCTTC CASSVEVDSSGGYGYTF TRBV9 . TRBJ1-2 17 few
TGTGCCACCAGCAGAGACCCACAGGGGACGACCGGGGATACGCAGTATTTT CATSRDPQGTTGDTQYF TRBV15 TRBD1 TRBJ2-3 17 .
TGTGCCAGCAGTGATGGGACAGGGGTCTCCTACAATGAGCAGTTCTTC CASSDGTGVSYNEQFF TRBV25-1 TRBD1 TRBJ2-1 16 .
TGTGCCAGCAGCCAAGGGGACAGGGGGCGTGAAGTAGAGCAGTTCTTC CASSQGDRGREVEQFF TRBV14 TRBD1 TRBJ2-1 16 .
TGTGCCAGTACCCTCCGGGCAGGGCATCTGAACACTGAAGCTTTCTTT CASTLRAGHLNTEAFF TRBV19 . TRBJ1-1 16 once
TGTGCCAGCAGCCCAAGGACAGGGGCTCGTTCCGGGGAGCTGTTTTTT CASSPRTGARSGELFF TRBV9 TRBD1 TRBJ2-2 16 few
TGTGCCAGCAGCTTATATGGACTAGCGGGGGACGAGCAGTACTTC CASSLYGLAGDEQYF TRBV7-2 TRBD2 TRBJ2-7 15 .
TGTGCCAGCAGACCGAGCGGGACTGATGAGCAGTTCTTC CASRPSGTDEQFF TRBV6-6 TRBD2 TRBJ2-1 13 .
TGTGCCAGCAGCAAAGATTGGGGAAGAAGCTACGAGCAGTACTTC CASSKDWGRSYEQYF TRBV21-1 . TRBJ2-7 15 .
TGTGCCAGCAGTGGGCATCTGAATCAGCCCCAGCATTTT CASSGHLNQPQHF TRBV6-1 . TRBJ1-5 13 .
TGTGCCTGGAGTAGGGGAGGCCCAGATACGCAGTATTTT CAWSRGGPDTQYF TRBV30 . TRBJ2-3 13 few
TGTGCCAGTAGTATCGGGGAGGGTTTGGGGACCCAGTACTTC CASSIGEGLGTQYF TRBV19 TRBD2 TRBJ2-5 14 once
TGTGCCTGGAGTTTACGGACAGGAAACTATGGCTACACCTTC CAWSLRTGNYGYTF TRBV30 TRBD1 TRBJ1-2 14 few
TGCAGCGCCCGGACTCTCCCCTCACCAGATACGCAGTATTTT CSARTLPSPDTQYF TRBV29-1 . TRBJ2-3 14 few
TGTGCCAGCAGCGGGCCCGGGTACGAGCAGTACTTC CASSGPGYEQYF TRBV6-5 . TRBJ2-7 12 many
TGTGCCACCAGCTGGGGACAGGGGTCTGGCTACACCTTC CATSWGQGSGYTF TRBV15 TRBD1 TRBJ1-2 13 .
TGTCCCAGCAGCGAGGGGGAGTGGACTAGCGGGAGATACAATGAGCAGTTCTTC CPSSEGEWTSGRYNEQFF TRBV9 TRBD2 TRBJ2-1 18 .